This TCR beta chain derives from a study of OX40 agonist ivuxolimab in advanced cancers. Germline lookup yields CDR1 SGHVS and CDR2 FNYEAQ. The CDR3 sequence is 14 residues long. V shed 5 bases and J shed 6 bases, with 13 bases lying between them. This clone was picked up one time. Measured with immunoSEQ multiplex PCR; TCRdb has only the in-frame clones, and not every one. In the table there are about 48,000 clones, roughly 90% of which are singletons. The source was CD4+ or CD8+ T cells sorted from blood, collected in a trial of the OX40 agonist ivuxolimab. The V gene is TRBV7-6, the J gene TRBJ2-2; D uncertain. The receptor's source is an adult with an advanced solid tumor such as melanoma, head and neck, liver or kidney cancer. The chain's CDR3 is CASSLVVQAGELFF. CDR3 bases: TGTGCCAGCAGCCTTGTAGTGCAGGCCGGGGAGCTGTTTTTT. Full variable domain (rest looked up from reference TRBV7-6 and TRBJ2-2): GAGVSQSPRYKVTKRGQDVALRCDPISGHVSLYWYRQALGQGPEFLTYFNYEAQQDKSGLPNDRFSAERPEGSISTLTIQRTEQRDSAMYRCASSLVVQAGELFFGEGSRLTVL.